This entry is about one T cell receptor (beta chain). The data are from a study of technical replicates of blood from several donors. Using immunoSEQ multiplex PCR, the repertoire was profiled, and TCRdb retains in-frame clones only, with some absent. The sample lists some 57,000 clones; 97% were seen once. Germline V gene sequence: CDR1 SNHLY, CDR2 FYNNEI. The CDR3 consists of 18 residues. V shed 7 bases and J 2 bases; nucleotides not matched to a gene: 18. Sequencing used T cells isolated from PBMCs. The clonotype originates from a human donor in good health. The chain recombines TRBV2 with TRBJ2-7, with 9 nucleotides matching TRBD2. CDR3 residues: CASTGKREALPWTYEQYF. The DNA of the CDR3 is TGTGCCAGCACCGGAAAGCGGGAGGCCCTACCTTGGACCTACGAGCAGTACTTC.